This T cell receptor beta chain was sequenced during a study of response to subunit inactivated influenza vaccine. A single record per CDR3 protein comes from TCRdb applying MiXCR to the RT-PCR reads. This repertoire shows over 150,000 distinct CDR3 sequences, about a tenth found once; its top ten account for 9.5% to 15%. As to this clonotype: At one end, the junction sequence differs from germline, possibly due to a read error.

Germline CDR1 reads MNHNY; CDR2 reads SVGAGI (reference sequence). CDR3 length equals 11 residues. V and J are TRBV6-6 and TRBJ2-1; D not certain. The specimen comprised non-naive T cells sorted from PBMCs, sampled more than 35 days after vaccination. The receptor's source is a man aged 50-60 years who received an inactivated influenza vaccine. This CDR3 is CASTSYTEQFF. The CDR3 nucleotides are TGTGCCAGCACCAGCTACACTGAGCAGTTCTTC.